The T cell receptor beta chain described here comes from a study of OX40 agonist ivuxolimab in advanced cancers. Study in general: It was ivuxolimab, an agonistic anti-OX40 (CD134) antibody, that patients were treated with. Among those enrolled, mean age was about 63 years (range about 23 to 79) and 75% to 85% were male. The study's findings and limits: Not determined was the antigen specificity of the expanded peripheral T cells.

Germline CDR1 KGHSH, CDR2 LQKENI. Trimming removed 4 bases at V and 2 bases at J, with 6 bases between. The CDR3 is 12 residues long. Assay used: immunoSEQ multiplex PCR; TCRdb lists only in-frame clones, some missing. The table records approximately 64,000 clones, 86% of them present only once. Regarding this clone: Its target is not known.

This chain links TRBV18 with TRBJ2-7, with D possibly matching TRBD1 (6 bases). The TCR sequence derives from an adult with an advanced solid tumor such as melanoma, head and neck, liver or kidney cancer. Sequencing used CD4+ or CD8+ T cells sorted from blood, obtained in a trial of the OX40 agonist ivuxolimab. CDR3 DNA: TGTGCCAGCTCACAGGGGGCCTACGAGCAGTACTTC. Translated: CASSQGAYEQYF.